This is a list of T cell receptor beta chains from one sample in a study of shared clonotypes between healthy human individuals. Measured with immunoSEQ multiplex PCR; TCRdb has only the in-frame clones, and not every one. This table holds more than 400,000 clones, 60% to 80% found once. Material: PBMCs. The receptors stem from a woman aged 40 to 55 in good health. Some clones in this sample may be carry-over from other donors' samples. The CDR3 runs from the conserved cysteine through the conserved F or W. Fields, in order: D gene, V gene, clone size, J gene, CDR3 protein, CDR3 DNA. D genes are given only for firm matches. Where a row states a size, it is once, few, many or the class of an expanded clone; other rows omit it.

>NA|TRBV7-6|NA|TRBJ1-5
CASSLRWGKNQPQHF
TGTGCCAGCAGCTTACGATGGGGGAAGAATCAGCCCCAGCATTTT
>NA|TRBV19|few|TRBJ2-1
CASSTQYNEQFF
TGTGCCAGTAGTACCCAGTACAATGAGCAGTTCTTC
>NA|TRBV2|NA|TRBJ1-5
CASSEDVGSQPQHF
TGTGCCAGCAGTGAAGATGTAGGTTCTCAGCCCCAGCATTTT
>NA|TRBV4-2|few|TRBJ2-7
CASSQELRLNPYEQYF
TGTGCCAGCAGCCAAGAACTCCGCCTAAACCCCTACGAGCAGTACTTC
>TRBD1|TRBV11-1|NA|TRBJ2-1
CASSSRTGGDEQFF
TGTGCCAGCAGCTCTCGGACAGGGGGCGATGAGCAGTTCTTC
>NA|TRBV11-2|few|TRBJ2-2
CASSLGLFRTRVNTGELFF
TGTGCCAGCAGCTTAGGACTATTCAGGACCAGGGTGAACACCGGGGAGCTGTTTTTT
>NA|TRBV19|NA|TRBJ2-7
CASSIGGDKSYEQYF
TGTGCCAGTAGTATAGGAGGGGATAAATCCTACGAGCAGTACTTC
>NA|TRBV5-1|NA|TRBJ1-4
CASSFGQGGEKLFF
TGCGCCAGCAGCTTTGGGCAGGGAGGTGAAAAACTGTTTTTT
>TRBD2|TRBV15|NA|TRBJ2-1
CATSNRTSGIGNEQFF
TGTGCCACCAGCAACCGGACTAGCGGGATTGGCAATGAGCAGTTCTTC
>TRBD1|TRBV25-1|NA|TRBJ2-7
CASRGGQGAPYEQYF
TGTGCCAGCAGGGGGGGACAGGGAGCTCCCTACGAGCAGTACTTC
>TRBD1|TRBV11-2|NA|TRBJ1-1
CASSVTGQGDTEAFF
TGTGCCAGCAGCGTTACGGGACAGGGCGACACTGAAGCTTTCTTT
>NA|TRBV7-3|NA|TRBJ1-1
CASSLNARQGSTEAFF
TGTGCCAGCAGCTTAAACGCCAGGCAGGGTAGTACTGAAGCTTTCTTT
>NA|TRBV10-1|NA|TRBJ2-5
CASSEFAAGAEETQYF
TGCGCCAGCAGTGAGTTTGCCGCCGGGGCAGAGGAGACCCAGTACTTC
>TRBD1|TRBV18|NA|TRBJ1-2
CASSPPRGTGGRYGYTF
TGTGCCAGCTCACCACCGCGGGGGACAGGGGGAAGGTATGGCTACACCTTC
>NA|TRBV7-2|NA|TRBJ2-7
CASSKAGDGSYEQYF
TGTGCCAGCAGCAAAGCCGGGGACGGATCCTACGAGCAGTACTTC
>NA|TRBV6-1|NA|TRBJ2-5
CASSGSASWETQYF
TGTGCCAGCAGTGGCTCGGCTAGCTGGGAGACCCAGTACTTC
>NA|TRBV5-6|NA|TRBJ2-4
CASSSDSQNIQYF
TGTGCCAGCAGCTCGGACAGCCAAAACATTCAGTACTTC
>NA|TRBV15|NA|TRBJ2-7
CATSRDPAGSWEQYF
TGTGCCACCAGCAGAGATCCGGCGGGTTCTTGGGAGCAGTACTTC
>TRBD1|TRBV6-6|NA|TRBJ1-5
CASTPYDREDQPQHF
TGTGCCAGCACACCGTACGACAGGGAGGATCAGCCCCAGCATTTT
>NA|TRBV6-1|NA|TRBJ2-3
CASSESLAGPDTQYF
TGTGCCAGCAGTGAGTCGCTAGCTGGGCCAGATACGCAGTATTTT
>NA|TRBV18|NA|TRBJ2-2
CASSPPEQNTGELFF
TGTGCCAGCTCACCACCGGAGCAGAACACCGGGGAGCTGTTTTTT
>TRBD1|TRBV28|NA|TRBJ2-6
CASSPRTGSSGANVLTF
TGTGCCAGCAGCCCTAGGACAGGGAGCTCTGGGGCCAACGTCCTGACTTTC
>NA|TRBV7-3|NA|TRBJ2-1
CASSLTFGSGNEQFF
TGTGCCAGCAGCTTAACGTTTGGTAGCGGCAATGAGCAGTTCTTC
>NA|TRBV29-1|NA|TRBJ1-4
CSVAGPGNEKLFF
TGCAGCGTGGCGGGACCCGGGAATGAAAAACTGTTTTTT
>TRBD1|TRBV11-2|NA|TRBJ2-5
CASSSLPDRGETQYF
TGTGCCAGCAGCTCCCTACCCGACAGGGGAGAGACCCAGTACTTC
>NA|TRBV29-1|NA|TRBJ1-5
CSVELGSGNQPQHF
TGCAGCGTTGAGTTAGGATCGGGCAATCAGCCCCAGCATTTT
>TRBD1|TRBV30|NA|TRBJ2-5
CAWTNTGGALETQYF
TGTGCCTGGACGAATACAGGGGGCGCTTTGGAGACCCAGTACTTC
>NA|TRBV11-2|NA|TRBJ1-4
CASSIRSATNEKLFF
TGTGCCAGCAGCATAAGAAGTGCAACTAATGAAAAACTGTTTTTT
>NA|TRBV7-9|NA|TRBJ2-7
CASSLPTATYEQYF
TGTGCCAGCAGCTTACCGACGGCCACCTACGAGCAGTACTTC
>NA|TRBV5-8|NA|TRBJ1-3
CASSVTYSGNTIYF
TGTGCCAGCAGTGTGACTTATTCTGGAAACACCATATATTTT
>NA|TRBV7-2|NA|TRBJ1-1
CASSLSSDGRNTEAFF
TGTGCCAGCAGCTTATCCTCCGATGGGCGGAACACTGAAGCTTTCTTT
>NA|TRBV9|NA|TRBJ1-3
CASSNRASGETIYF
TGTGCCAGCAGCAACAGGGCCTCTGGAGAGACCATATATTTT
>NA|TRBV2|once|TRBJ2-1
CASSDSFTGPYNEQFF
TGTGCCAGCAGTGACAGTTTTACTGGCCCCTACAATGAGCAGTTCTTC
>NA|TRBV5-1|NA|TRBJ2-2
CASSTTENTGELFF
TGCGCCAGCAGCACGACAGAGAACACCGGGGAGCTGTTTTTT
>TRBD1|TRBV27|few|TRBJ1-4
CASSSGGHEKLFF
TGTGCCAGCAGTTCAGGGGGCCATGAAAAACTGTTTTTT
>TRBD1|TRBV7-9|NA|TRBJ2-3
CASSPGGGDTQYF
TGTGCCAGCAGCCCAGGGGGCGGAGATACGCAGTATTTT
>TRBD2|TRBV5-1|NA|TRBJ2-3
CASSFPAGASTDTQYF
TGCGCCAGCAGCTTCCCAGCGGGGGCTAGCACAGATACGCAGTATTTT
>NA|TRBV15|NA|TRBJ1-4
CATSRDLNEKLFF
TGTGCCACCAGCAGAGATCTTAATGAAAAACTGTTTTTT
>TRBD2|TRBV5-1|NA|TRBJ2-1
CASSLPLAGGGDEQFF
TGCGCCAGCAGCCTACCACTAGCGGGAGGTGGGGATGAGCAGTTCTTC
>NA|TRBV4-1|NA|TRBJ1-1
CASSPNHPLVTEAFF
TGCGCCAGCAGCCCAAACCACCCCTTAGTCACTGAAGCTTTCTTT
>TRBD2|TRBV7-9|NA|TRBJ2-1
CASSLLSSGSGSNNEQFF
TGTGCCAGCAGCCTGTTGAGTAGCGGGAGTGGGTCGAACAATGAGCAGTTCTTC
>NA|TRBV11-2|NA|TRBJ2-5
CASSLRVSQETQYF
TGTGCCAGCAGCTTACGGGTCAGCCAAGAGACCCAGTACTTC